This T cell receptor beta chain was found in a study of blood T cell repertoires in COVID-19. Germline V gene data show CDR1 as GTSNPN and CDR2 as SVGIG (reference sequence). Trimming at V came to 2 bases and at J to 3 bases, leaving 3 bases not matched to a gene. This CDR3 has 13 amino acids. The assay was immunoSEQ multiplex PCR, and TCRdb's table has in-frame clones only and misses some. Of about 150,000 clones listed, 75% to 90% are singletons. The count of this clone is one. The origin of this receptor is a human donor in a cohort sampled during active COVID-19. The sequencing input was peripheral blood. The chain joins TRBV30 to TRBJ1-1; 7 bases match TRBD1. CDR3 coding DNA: TGTGCCTGGAGTTACAGGGGCTACACTGAAGCTTTCTTT. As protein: CAWSYRGYTEAFF.